The present entry profiles one T cell receptor (beta chain) with its context. The entry originates in a study of blood T cell repertoires in COVID-19. This study enrolled people aged about 18 to 100 from roughly 22 US geographic areas. Cohorts were assigned according to the clinical history that participants reported. The CDR3 is 16 residues long. V dropped 3 bases and J dropped 8; count of bases not matched to a gene: 8. CDR1 and CDR2 from the germline V gene are DFQATT and SNEGSKA (reference sequence). Authors' data handling: Reference gene primer amplification in the assay estimated nucleated cell counts. The repertoire was sequenced with immunoSEQ multiplex PCR; TCRdb's copy has only in-frame clones and lacks some. Clone size and the V and J calls come from that table; the DNA yielded D and trimming. The sample has roughly 280,000 clones, around 92% seen once.

The chain couples TRBV20-1 to TRBJ2-1; 15 bases fit TRBD2. Input material: PBMCs or T cells enriched from blood (not recorded which). The sequence was obtained from a woman in her fifties or sixties who had recovered from COVID-19. CDR3 nucleotides: TGCAGTGCTAGTGGACTAGCGGGAGGGCCGGGCGATGAGCAGTTCTTC. It specifies CSASGLAGGPGDEQFF.